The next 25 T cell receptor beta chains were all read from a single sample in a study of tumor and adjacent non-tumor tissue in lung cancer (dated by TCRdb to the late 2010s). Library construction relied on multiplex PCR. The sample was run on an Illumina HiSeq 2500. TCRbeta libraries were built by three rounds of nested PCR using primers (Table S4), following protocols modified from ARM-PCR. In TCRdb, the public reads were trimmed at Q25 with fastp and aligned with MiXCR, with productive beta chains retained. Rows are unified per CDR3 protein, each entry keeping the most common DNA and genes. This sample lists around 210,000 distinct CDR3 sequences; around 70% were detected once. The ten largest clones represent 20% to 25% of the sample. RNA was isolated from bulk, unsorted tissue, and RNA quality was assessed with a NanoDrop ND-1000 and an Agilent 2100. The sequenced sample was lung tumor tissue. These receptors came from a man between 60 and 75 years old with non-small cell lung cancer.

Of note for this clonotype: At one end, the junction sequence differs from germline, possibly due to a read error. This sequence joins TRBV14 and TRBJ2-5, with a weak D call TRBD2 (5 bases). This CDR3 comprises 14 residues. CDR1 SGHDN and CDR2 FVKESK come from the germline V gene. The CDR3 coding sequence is TGTGCCAGGAGCCGCCCGGAAGAGCGGGAGACCCAGTACTTC. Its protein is CARSRPEERETQYF.

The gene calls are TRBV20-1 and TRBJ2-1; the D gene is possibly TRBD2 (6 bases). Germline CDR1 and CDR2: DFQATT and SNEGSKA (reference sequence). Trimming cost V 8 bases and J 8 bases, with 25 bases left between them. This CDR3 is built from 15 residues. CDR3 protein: CSSTEASGRRDEQFF. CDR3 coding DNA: TGCAGTTCTACCGAAGCTAGTGGGAGGAGGGATGAGCAGTTCTTC.

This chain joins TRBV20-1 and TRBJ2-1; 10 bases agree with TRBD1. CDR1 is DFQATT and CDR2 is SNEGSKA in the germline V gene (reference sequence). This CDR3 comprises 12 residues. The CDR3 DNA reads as TGCTGTGTTAGGACAGGGGGCAATGAGCAGTTCTTC. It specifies CCVRTGGNEQFF.

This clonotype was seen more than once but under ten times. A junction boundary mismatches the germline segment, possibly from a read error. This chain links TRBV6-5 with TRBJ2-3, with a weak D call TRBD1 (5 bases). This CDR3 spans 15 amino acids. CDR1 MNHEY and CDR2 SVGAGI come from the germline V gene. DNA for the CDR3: TGTGCCAGCAGTTACCAGGGTTTTGGCACAGATACGCACTATTTT. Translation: CASSYQGFGTDTHYF.

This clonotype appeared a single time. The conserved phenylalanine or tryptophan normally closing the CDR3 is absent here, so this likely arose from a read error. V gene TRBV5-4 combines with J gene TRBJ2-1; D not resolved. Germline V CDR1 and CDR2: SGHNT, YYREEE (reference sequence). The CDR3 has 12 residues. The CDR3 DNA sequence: TGTGTCAGCAGCTTGGTTAGCAATGAGCAGTTCATC. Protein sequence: CVSSLVSNEQFI.

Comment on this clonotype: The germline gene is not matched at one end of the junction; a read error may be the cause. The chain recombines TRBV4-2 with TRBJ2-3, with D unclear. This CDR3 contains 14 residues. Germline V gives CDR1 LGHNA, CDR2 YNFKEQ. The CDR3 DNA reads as TGTGCCAGCAGCCAATGGTCTGCTGGAGATACCCAGTATTTT. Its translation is CASSQWSAGDTQYF.

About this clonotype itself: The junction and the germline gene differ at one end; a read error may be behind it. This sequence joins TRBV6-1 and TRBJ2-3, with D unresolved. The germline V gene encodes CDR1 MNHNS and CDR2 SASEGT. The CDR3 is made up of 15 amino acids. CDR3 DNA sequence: TGTACCAGCACTGTGACGGGCCATAGTACAGATACGCAGTATTTT. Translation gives CTSTVTGHSTDTQYF.

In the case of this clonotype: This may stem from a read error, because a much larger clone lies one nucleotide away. The CDR3 coding sequence is TGTGCCAGCATCCCTAGAATCGGGGAAAAACTGTTTTTT. Amino acids: CASIPRIGEKLFF. The V call is TRBV14, the J call TRBJ1-4; D not certain. The CDR3 loop spans 13 amino acids. In germline, CDR1 is SGHDN, CDR2 FVKESK. V was clipped by 7 bases and J by 8 bases, with 14 bases between them.

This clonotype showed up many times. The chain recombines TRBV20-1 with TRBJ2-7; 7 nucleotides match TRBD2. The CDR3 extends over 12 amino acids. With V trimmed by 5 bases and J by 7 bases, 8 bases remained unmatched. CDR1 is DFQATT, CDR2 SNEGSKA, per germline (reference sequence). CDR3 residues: CSAGRLAGEQYF. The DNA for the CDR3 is TGCAGTGCTGGGCGACTAGCCGGAGAGCAGTACTTC.

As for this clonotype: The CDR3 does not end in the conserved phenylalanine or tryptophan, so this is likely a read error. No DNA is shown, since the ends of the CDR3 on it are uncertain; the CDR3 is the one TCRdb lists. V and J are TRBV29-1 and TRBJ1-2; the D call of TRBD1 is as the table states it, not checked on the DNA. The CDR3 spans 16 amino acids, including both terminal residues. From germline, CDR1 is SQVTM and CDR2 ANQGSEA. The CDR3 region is CSVDRGTGSFIYGDTL.

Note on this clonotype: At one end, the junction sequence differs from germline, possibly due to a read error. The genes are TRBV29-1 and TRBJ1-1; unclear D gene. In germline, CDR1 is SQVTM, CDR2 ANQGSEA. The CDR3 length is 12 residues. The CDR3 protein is CSFEVGSDEAFF. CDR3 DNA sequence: TGCAGCTTTGAAGTTGGATCCGATGAAGCTTTCTTT.

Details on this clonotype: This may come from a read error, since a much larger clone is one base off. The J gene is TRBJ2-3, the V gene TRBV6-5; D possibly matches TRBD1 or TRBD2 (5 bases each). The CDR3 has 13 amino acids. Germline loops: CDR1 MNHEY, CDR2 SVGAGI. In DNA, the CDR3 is TGTGCCAGCCGGGACCGAAGCACAAATACGCAGTATTTT. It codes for CASRDRSTNTQYF.

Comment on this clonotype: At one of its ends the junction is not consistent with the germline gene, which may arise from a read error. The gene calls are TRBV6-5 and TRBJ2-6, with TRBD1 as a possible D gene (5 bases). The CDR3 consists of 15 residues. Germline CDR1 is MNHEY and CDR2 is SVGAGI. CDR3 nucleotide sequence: TGTGCCAGCAGCTACTTCGGCTCTGGGGCCAGCGTCCTGACTTTC. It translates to CASSYFGSGASVLTF.

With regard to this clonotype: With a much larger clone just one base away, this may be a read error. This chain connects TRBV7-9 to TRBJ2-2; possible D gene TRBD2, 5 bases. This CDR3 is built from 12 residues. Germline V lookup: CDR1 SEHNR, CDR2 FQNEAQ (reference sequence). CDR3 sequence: CASGVFTGELCF. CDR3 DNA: TGTGCCAGCGGAGTATTTACCGGGGAGCTGTGTTTT. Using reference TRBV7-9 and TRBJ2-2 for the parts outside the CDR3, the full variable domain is DTGVSQNPRHKITKRGQNVTFRCDPISEHNRLYWYRQTLGQGPEFLTYFQNEAQLEKSRLLSDRFSAERPKGSFSTLEIQRTEQGDSAMYLCASGVFTGELCFGEGSRLTVL.

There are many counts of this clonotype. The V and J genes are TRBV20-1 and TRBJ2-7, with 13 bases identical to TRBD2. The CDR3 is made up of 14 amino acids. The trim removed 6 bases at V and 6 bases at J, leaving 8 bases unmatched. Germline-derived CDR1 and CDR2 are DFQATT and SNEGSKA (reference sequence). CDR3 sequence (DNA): TGCAGTGCGCCACTAGCGGGAGGGCTGGGCGAGCAGTACTTC. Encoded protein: CSAPLAGGLGEQYF.

The CDR3 DNA sequence: TGTGCCAGCACTCAAGACAATCAGCCCCAGCATTTT. Its protein product is CASTQDNQPQHF. This chain links TRBV7-9 with TRBJ1-5; D unclear. Germline CDR1 is SEHNR and CDR2 is FQNEAQ (reference sequence). With 7 bases removed from V and 3 bases from J, the gap between germline ends came to 7 bases. The CDR3 is made up of 12 amino acids.

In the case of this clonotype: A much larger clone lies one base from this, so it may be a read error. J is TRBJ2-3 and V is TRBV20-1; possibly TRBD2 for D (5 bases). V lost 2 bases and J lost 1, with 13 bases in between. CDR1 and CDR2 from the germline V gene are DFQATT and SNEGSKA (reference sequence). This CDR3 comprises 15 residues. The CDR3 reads CSARLLSVRTDTQYF. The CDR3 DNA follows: TGCAGTGCTAGACTACTTAGCGTCCGCACAGATACGCAGTATTTT.

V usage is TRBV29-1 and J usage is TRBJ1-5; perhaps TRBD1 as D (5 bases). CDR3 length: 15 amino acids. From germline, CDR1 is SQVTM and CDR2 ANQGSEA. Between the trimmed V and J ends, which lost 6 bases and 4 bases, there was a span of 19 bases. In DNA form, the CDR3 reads TGCAGCGTCAAGACGTACGTGGGGGGTAATCAGCCCCAGCATTTT. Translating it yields CSVKTYVGGNQPQHF.

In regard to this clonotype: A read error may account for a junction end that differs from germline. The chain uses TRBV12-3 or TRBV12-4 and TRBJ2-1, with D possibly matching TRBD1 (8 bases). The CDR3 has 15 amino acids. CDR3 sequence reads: CASRLQGGNYNEQFF. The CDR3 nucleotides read TGTGCCAGCAGATTACAGGGGGGGAACTACAATGAGCAATTCTTC.

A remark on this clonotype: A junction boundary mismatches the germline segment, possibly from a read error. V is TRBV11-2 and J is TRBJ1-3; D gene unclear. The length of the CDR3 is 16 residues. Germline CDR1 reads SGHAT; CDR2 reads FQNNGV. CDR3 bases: TGTGCCAGCACCCTAGAGGGATGTCTCTCTGGAAACACCAAATATTTT. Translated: CASTLEGCLSGNTKYF.

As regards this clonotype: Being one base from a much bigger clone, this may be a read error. This CDR3 reads CASSQEGTSFYEQYF. The CDR3 coding sequence is TGTGCCAGCAGCCAAGAAGGGACCAGCTTCTACGAGCAGTACTTC. The rearrangement links TRBV4-2 to TRBJ2-7; D possibly matches TRBD1 or TRBD2 (5 bases each). Between the trimmed V and J ends, which lost 0 bases and 3 bases, there was a span of 12 bases. Germline V gives CDR1 LGHNA, CDR2 YNFKEQ. The CDR3 is 15 amino acids.

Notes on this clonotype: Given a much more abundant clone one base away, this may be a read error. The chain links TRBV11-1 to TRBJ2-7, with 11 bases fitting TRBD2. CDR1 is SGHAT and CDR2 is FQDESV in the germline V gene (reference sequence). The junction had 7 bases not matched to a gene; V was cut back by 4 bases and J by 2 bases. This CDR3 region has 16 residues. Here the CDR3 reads CASSSRTSGSAYEQYF. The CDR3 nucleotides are TGTGCCAGCAGCTCGCGGACTAGCGGGTCTGCCTACGAGCAGTACTTC. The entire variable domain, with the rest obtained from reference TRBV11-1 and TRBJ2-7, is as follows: EAEVAQSPRYKITEKSQAVAFWCDPISGHATLYWYRQILGQGPELLVQFQDESVVDDSQLPKDRFSAERLKGVDSTLKIQPAELGDSAMYLCASSSRTSGSAYEQYFGPGTRLTVT.

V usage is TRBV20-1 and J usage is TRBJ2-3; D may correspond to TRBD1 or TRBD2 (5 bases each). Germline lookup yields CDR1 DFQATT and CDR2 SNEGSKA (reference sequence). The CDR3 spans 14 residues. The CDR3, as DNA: TGCAGCGCTGAACTAGAGGGGAAGACAGATACGCAGTATTTT. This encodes CSAELEGKTDTQYF.

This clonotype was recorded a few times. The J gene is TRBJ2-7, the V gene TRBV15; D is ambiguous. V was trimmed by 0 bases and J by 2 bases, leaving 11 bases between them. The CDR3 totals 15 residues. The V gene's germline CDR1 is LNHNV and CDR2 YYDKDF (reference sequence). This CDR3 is CATSREPDGTYEQYF. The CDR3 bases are TGTGCCACCAGCAGAGAGCCAGACGGTACCTACGAGCAGTACTTC.

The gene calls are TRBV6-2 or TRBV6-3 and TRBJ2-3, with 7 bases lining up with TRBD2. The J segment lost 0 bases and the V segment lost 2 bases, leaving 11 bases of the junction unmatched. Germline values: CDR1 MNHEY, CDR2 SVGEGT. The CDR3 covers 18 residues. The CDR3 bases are TGTGCCAGCAGTTACGGGGCGGGAGTCCCGCCTAGCACAGATACGCAGTATTTT. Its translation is CASSYGAGVPPSTDTQYF.